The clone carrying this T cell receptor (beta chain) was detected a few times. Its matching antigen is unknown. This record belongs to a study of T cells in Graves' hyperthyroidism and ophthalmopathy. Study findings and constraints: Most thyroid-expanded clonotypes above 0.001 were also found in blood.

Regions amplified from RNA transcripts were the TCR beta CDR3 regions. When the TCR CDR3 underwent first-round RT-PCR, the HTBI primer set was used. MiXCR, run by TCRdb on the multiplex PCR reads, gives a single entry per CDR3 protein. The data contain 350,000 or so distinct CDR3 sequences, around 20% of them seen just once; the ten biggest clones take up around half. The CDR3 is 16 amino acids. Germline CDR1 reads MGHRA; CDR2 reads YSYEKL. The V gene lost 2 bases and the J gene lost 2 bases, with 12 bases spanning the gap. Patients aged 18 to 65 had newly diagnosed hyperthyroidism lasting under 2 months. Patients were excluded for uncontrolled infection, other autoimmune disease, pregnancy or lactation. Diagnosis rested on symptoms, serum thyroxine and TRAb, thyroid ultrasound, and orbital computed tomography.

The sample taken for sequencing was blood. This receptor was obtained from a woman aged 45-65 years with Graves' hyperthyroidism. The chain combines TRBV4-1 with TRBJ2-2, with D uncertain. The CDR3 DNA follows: TGCGCCAGCAGCCAAATATTAGGGCCAAACACCGGGGAGCTGTTTTTT. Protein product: CASSQILGPNTGELFF.